This TCR beta chain was captured by sequencing in a study of blood T cell repertoires in COVID-19 (dated by TCRdb to about 2020). Turning to the overall study: Samples covering the acute and convalescent phases of COVID-19 were provided by collaborators in the United States, Italy and Spain. The material from the prospective study consisted of cDNA or gDNA derived from T cells, B-cell-depleted T cells, or PBMCs. Deeply sampled blood TCRbeta repertoires from subjects exposed to, actively infected with, or recovered from COVID-19 were included in the dataset. A freely available public database, intended as a resource for researchers studying the immune response to SARS-CoV-2, is where the repertoires were released. Samples were obtained from the ongoing ImmuneRACE study (first 160 participants) and from about 1,300 subjects provided by 6 global collaborators. Sample metadata almost always included a de-identified subject ID, COVID-19 status, age in years and sex. HLA class I and class II types, where available, came from metadata supplied by the sample provider rather than from assay-based typing. What the work shows at the level of the full study, not this receptor alone: The quantity of clinical and demographic metadata differed by source and by participant and was supplied without curation.

As to this clone: There is no known antigen for this receptor. Base qualities are missing; no much larger clone stands one base away.

The CDR3 goes from the cysteine to the phenylalanine over 15 residues. The CDR3 DNA has 45 bases and is translated from base 1. The trim is 2 bases for V and 8 bases for J, with a gap of 15 bases between the germline ends. CDR1 and CDR2 are read off the germline V gene as SNHLY and FYNNEI. TCRbeta CDR3 regions were amplified from genomic DNA using the immunoSEQ Assay, a bias-controlled multiplex PCR. In the paper's pipeline: Within the assay, amplification of reference gene primers was used to estimate how many nucleated cells each sample contained. Sequence reads were collapsed and filtered to measure the absolute abundance of every unique TCRbeta CDR3 rearrangement. Productive Simpson clonality was computed per sample as the square root of Simpson's diversity index over productive rearrangements. TCRdb obtained this table from immuneACCESS and retained in-frame rearrangements with V and J assigned. These tables miss some clones; where compared with another copy, unresolved V genes account for less than half of the shortfall, and the remainder is unexplained. V and J calls plus clone size are reproduced from that table; the DNA served to infer D and trimming. This sample gives roughly 160,000 clones in total; about 74% of them show up just once. 3% of the sample goes to the ten largest clones.

Whole blood was collected in K2EDTA tubes by collaborating institutions according to the institutions' own protocols. For TCRbeta analysis, collaborators shipped samples as frozen whole blood, isolated PBMCs, or DNA extracted from either of those sample types. This receptor was identified in a woman of 80 years or more with acute or convalescent COVID-19. The specimen was peripheral blood. The chain is made from TRBV2 and TRBJ1-4, with no D gene named confidently. In nucleotides, the sequence is TGTGCCAGCAGTGAATTTGGGAGTCTAGGGGAAAAACTGTTTTTT. Translation gives CASSEFGSLGEKLFF.